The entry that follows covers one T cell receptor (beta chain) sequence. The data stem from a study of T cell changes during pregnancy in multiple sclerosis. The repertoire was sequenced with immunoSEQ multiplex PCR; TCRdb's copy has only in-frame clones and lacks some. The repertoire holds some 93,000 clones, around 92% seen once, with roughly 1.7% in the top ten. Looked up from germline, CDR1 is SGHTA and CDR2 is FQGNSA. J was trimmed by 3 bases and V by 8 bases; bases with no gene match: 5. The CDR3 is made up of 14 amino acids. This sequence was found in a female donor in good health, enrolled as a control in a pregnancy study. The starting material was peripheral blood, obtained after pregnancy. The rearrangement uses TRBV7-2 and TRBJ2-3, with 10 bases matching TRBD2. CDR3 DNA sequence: TGTGCCAGCGCGAGCGGGGGGGGTACAGATACGCAGTATTTT. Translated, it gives CASASGGGTDTQYF.